This paragraph covers one TCR beta chain sequence. There are a few counts of this clone. Its antigen remains undetermined. The record has no base qualities; no much larger clone is one base away. The source of the sample is a study of persistence of HIV-infected CD4 T cells (dated by TCRdb to 2020 to 2021). At the level of the whole study: CMV- and HIV-1 Gag-responding CD4+ T cells were isolated from ART-treated individuals so that antigen-driven clonal expansion of HIV-1-infected cells could be examined. Peripheral blood samples of up to about 200 mL were obtained at multiple time points, with the exception of two participants, for whom leukapheresis was performed at a single time point. Participants had been on suppressive ART for a median of 8 years. The TCR cluster analysis across participants included about eight participants for CMV and six or seven participants for Gag. Proviral sequencing was used to assess clonality among infected cells, whereas TCRbeta sequencing gauged the clonality of all cells within each sorted population. Beyond this particular receptor, the publication reports: Because the TCR analyses were done in bulk, restricting them to just the rare CMV-responding cells that actually carried HIV-1 proviruses was not possible. TCR oligoclonality correlated with proviral oligoclonality within the same sorted populations. Antigen-responding cells were enriched for degenerate expanded CDR3beta sequences, which suggests convergent selection of CD4+ responses to CMV and Gag. TCRbeta richness in CMV- and Gag-responding cells was significantly lower than in anti-CD3/anti-CD28-responding cells; CMV-responding cells had higher oligoclonality than CD3/CD28-stimulated and Gag-responding cells. The study involved few individuals and tested only a limited range of antigens.

The immunoSEQ hsTCRB assay version 4 in survey mode was used to sequence TCRbeta repertoires from genomic DNA. For TCRbeta sequencing, genomic DNA was diluted to around 10 ng/uL, with up to 1 ug used per sample. As for the original processing: ImmunoSeq Analyzer 3.0 was used for analysis of TCRbeta data, and diversity was computed on productive nucleotide rearrangements. Lower-bound TCR diversity was estimated with the improved Chao index, and clonality with the Gini coefficient using the Immunarch R package. When different nucleotide rearrangements encoded the same CDR3beta amino acid sequence, each rearrangement was treated as a distinct clonotype. Differential abundance analysis identified TCRbeta sequences significantly enriched in antigen-responding cells relative to anti-CD3/anti-CD28-activated cells. TCRs were clustered by predicted peptide-MHC specificity with GLIPH2, both within individual participants and across merged participant data sets. TCRdb carries this immuneACCESS record with in-frame sequences only. Its versions omit some clonotypes, under half of them owing to an unresolved V gene in the studies checked, with the rest unexplained. D and trimming were read from the DNA, whereas the V and J calls and clone size are those reported in that table. Here the sample has 30,000 to 45,000 clones; approximately 80% occur a single time. The top ten clones comprise 1.5% to 2% of the sample.

According to the germline V gene, CDR1 reads KGHDR and CDR2 reads SFDVKD. V is trimmed back by 4 bases and J by 5 bases, and the junction contains 4 bases that no gene match accounts for. Measured from the cysteine to the phenylalanine, the CDR3 is 14 residues long. Only the CDR3 DNA is retained, 42 bases long and in frame from the first base. The treatment or condition label on this specimen signifies: suppressive antiretroviral therapy. Lysates of CMV-infected fibroblasts were used at 9 to 10 ug/mL for cell stimulation. Memory CD4+ T cells that did not respond, being CD40L-negative, CD69-negative and CD45RO-high, were sorted as memory populations depleted of antigen-responding cells. HIV-1-infected adults in whom suppressive ART had been started during chronic infection were enrolled as participants. Plasma HIV-1 RNA had been undetectable (below 50 copies/mL) in participants for at least 4 years. To be included, participants needed a CD4+ T cell count above 400 cells/uL and a positive CMV serology. Before stimulation, PBMCs were isolated using density centrifugation and then depleted of CD8+ T cells. For approximately 20 hours, the CD8-depleted PBMCs were stimulated with anti-CD28/CD49d costimulation, a CD40-blocking antibody, and enfuvirtide to prevent new infections. Cell sorting was done on a Beckman Coulter MoFlo Legacy or XDP sorter, and dead cells were excluded with propidium iodide. The QIAamp DNA Mini Kit was used for genomic DNA extraction from samples above one million cells, and the Quick-DNA Microprep Kit was used otherwise.

The starting material was CD4+ T cells sorted from PBMCs after 18-hour stimulation, obtained from a patient who received antiretroviral therapy. Reading the label with the study, this specimen's cell subset or site is: CD40L-CD69- CD45RO-high memory CD4 T cells not responding to CMV lysate. This clonotype was obtained from an adult man with HIV who was CMV-seropositive. The V gene is TRBV24-1 and the J gene is TRBJ2-5; the central 9 bases match TRBD1. The CDR3 region: CATSDPTGGETQYF. The DNA sequence is given as TGTGCCACCAGTGACCCCACAGGGGGCGAGACCCAGTACTTC.